This TCR beta chain was sequenced in a study of blood T cell repertoires in COVID-19. Study summary: From the United States, Italy and Spain came samples of acute and convalescent COVID-19. T cells, B-cell-depleted T cells, or PBMCs supplied cDNA or gDNA.

In the study's own analysis: Reference gene primer amplification yielded estimated nucleated cell counts. The data were produced by immunoSEQ multiplex PCR, yet TCRdb's version contains in-frame clones alone and is incomplete. That table furnishes V, J and clone size, whereas the DNA furnished D and trimming. This table holds about 51,000 clones, around 87% found once. V shed 6 bases, J shed 3 bases, and the junction held 12 bases outside the gene matches. From germline, CDR1 is SEHNR and CDR2 FQNEAQ (reference sequence). This CDR3 contains 16 residues. This clonotype was obtained from a man aged 50-59 years with active COVID-19. The sequenced material came from peripheral blood. This sequence joins TRBV7-9 and TRBJ1-2; 8 positions agree with TRBD1. CDR3 region: CASSKAVAGGYYGYTF. Here the CDR3 DNA reads TGTGCCAGCAGTAAAGCGGTGGCAGGGGGCTACTATGGCTACACCTTC.